This passage covers 18 T cell receptor beta chains from one sample sequenced in a study of blood T cells in healthy people across ages. A second 7 to 11 cycle PCR used barcoded and J-beta primers. TCRdb processed the 5' RACE reads anew with MiXCR; each CDR3 protein has one entry. Found here are 1,300,000 or so distinct CDR3 sequences, 59% of them singletons; the top ten hold over 6.5%. The sample consisted of blood. The origin of the receptors is a man younger than 30 in good health.

The V gene is TRBV6-2 or TRBV6-3, the J gene TRBJ2-7; D gene unclear. Germline CDR1 MNHEY, CDR2 SVGEGT. The CDR3 has 13 residues. Trimming cost V 3 bases and J 3 bases, with 9 bases left between them. Written as DNA, the CDR3 is TGTGCCAGCAGTTATTCAATCATCTACGAGCAGTACTTC. Residues: CASSYSIIYEQYF.

This clonotype was counted between two and nine times. V and J are TRBV29-1 and TRBJ2-7; weak D call: TRBD1 (6 bases). This CDR3 region has 13 residues. The germline V gene encodes CDR1 SQVTM and CDR2 ANQGSEA. Trimming pared 6 bases from V and 1 base from J, leaving 13 bases between. The CDR3 sequence is CSVGTTTSYEQYF. CDR3 DNA: TGCAGCGTGGGGACAACAACATCCTACGAGCAGTACTTC.

The chain combines TRBV4-1 with TRBJ2-7; either TRBD1 or TRBD2 may supply D (5 bases each). Per the germline V gene, CDR1 is MGHRA and CDR2 is YSYEKL. The CDR3 runs to 16 residues. Trimming cost V 1 base and J 2 bases, with 15 bases left between them. The CDR3 nucleotides are TGCGCCAGCAGCCAAGTTGGGGACGCAGGACCCTACGAGCAGTACTTC. Protein sequence: CASSQVGDAGPYEQYF.

This clonotype was seen only a few times. V gene TRBV29-1 combines with J gene TRBJ2-3, with D possibly TRBD1 on 6 matching bases. Trimming left V 3 bases short and J 2 bases short, with 9 bases between. Germline V gene sequence: CDR1 SQVTM, CDR2 ANQGSEA. The CDR3 runs to 13 residues. CDR3 loop: CSVDNRVTDTQYF. CDR3 sequence (DNA): TGCAGCGTTGACAACAGGGTCACAGATACGCAGTATTTT.

The chain links TRBV5-1 to TRBJ2-4; D remains ambiguous. Matching the DNA end better, TRBJ2-7 makes the J call doubtful. The CDR3 runs 15 residues. The V gene's germline CDR1 is SGHRS and CDR2 YFSETQ. The CDR3, as DNA: TGCGCCAGCAGCTTGGACGGCAGCGATGCCTACGAGCAGTACTTC. This encodes CASSLDGSDAYEQYF.

As to this clonotype: One junction end does not reproduce the germline sequence, and a read error may be involved. V is TRBV2 and J is TRBJ2-7, with TRBD2 matching 9 bases. Germline V gives CDR1 SNHLY, CDR2 FYNNEI. This CDR3 is built from 15 residues. Here the CDR3 reads CASSEVAGATYEQYF. CDR3 bases: TGTGCCAGCAGCGAAGTAGCGGGAGCAACCTACGAGCAGTACTTC.

Only a few counts were recorded for this clonotype. The CDR3 loop is CASSGTSGPYNEQFF. The CDR3 region has the DNA TGTGCCAGCAGTGGGACTAGCGGACCGTACAATGAGCAGTTCTTC. This sequence joins TRBV12-3 or TRBV12-4 and TRBJ2-1; 11 bases are shared with TRBD2. The CDR3 runs 15 residues. The V segment lost 5 bases and the J segment 4 bases; nucleotides outside the gene matches: 4.

V gene TRBV7-9 combines with J gene TRBJ2-3; D assignment may be TRBD1 or TRBD2 (6 bases each). Per the germline V gene, CDR1 is SEHNR and CDR2 is FQNEAQ (reference sequence). There are 15 residues in the CDR3. With 3 bases removed from V and 7 bases from J, the gap between germline ends came to 17 bases. In DNA form, the CDR3 reads TGTGCCAGCAGCTTTCAGGGGAGGAACGATAATACGCAGTATTTT. Its translation is CASSFQGRNDNTQYF.

The V gene is TRBV20-1, the J gene TRBJ2-1, with TRBD1 matching over 7 bases. Trimming removed 5 bases from V and 3 bases from J; junction bases left unmatched: 10. The germline CDR1 and CDR2 sequences are DFQATT and SNEGSKA (reference sequence). The CDR3 is made up of 15 amino acids. CDR3 loop: CSAAPRDSIYNEQFF. CDR3 in DNA: TGCAGTGCTGCCCCCCGGGACAGCATCTACAATGAGCAGTTCTTC.

The chain couples TRBV7-2 to TRBJ1-1; TRBD1 is a possible D gene (6 bases). The V end was cut by 1 base, the J end by 1 base, with 16 bases between. The CDR3 extends over 17 amino acids. Germline CDR1 SGHTA, CDR2 FQGNSA. The CDR3 DNA reads TGTGCCAGCAGCTTAGTCCCCATTGAGGGGGGGAACACTGAAGCTTTCTTT. Protein product: CASSLVPIEGGNTEAFF.

This clonotype was observed a few times. The DNA for the CDR3 is TGTGCCAGCGCCTTAGCCCCTCGGAGGTACGAGCAGTACTTC. Translating gives CASALAPRRYEQYF. The chain joins TRBV27 to TRBJ2-7; a weak D match, TRBD2 (5 bases). Germline V lookup: CDR1 MNHEY, CDR2 SMNVEV (reference sequence). This CDR3 comprises 14 residues. The ends were cut back, 8 bases at V and 4 bases at J, with 18 bases in the middle.

This clonotype was seen more than once but under ten times. The chain employs TRBV9 and TRBJ1-2; D unclear. Trimming took off 4 bases at V and 4 bases at J, with 14 bases between the two ends. This CDR3 contains 14 residues. CDR1 and CDR2 from the germline V gene are SGDLS and YYNGEE. CDR3 DNA: TGTGCCAGCAGCCCAGGACGCTCGACCTATGGCTACACCTTC. It encodes CASSPGRSTYGYTF.

This chain joins TRBV29-1 and TRBJ2-7, with 11 bases lining up with TRBD2. The CDR3 loop spans 15 amino acids. J was trimmed by 1 base and V by 6 bases; bases with no gene match: 8. Germline loops: CDR1 SQVTM, CDR2 ANQGSEA. CDR3 residues: CSVVPGLAESYEQYF. For the CDR3, the DNA is TGCAGCGTCGTCCCGGGACTAGCGGAATCCTACGAGCAGTACTTC.

V is TRBV15 and J is TRBJ1-5, with 7 bases fitting TRBD1. Germline assignment: CDR1 LNHNV and CDR2 YYDKDF (reference sequence). Germline trimming cut 4 bases from V and 2 bases from J; bases unmatched to any gene: 11. CDR3 size: 17 residues. CDR3 sequence (DNA): TGTGCCACCAGCAACCTCGGACAGGAGCCTGGCAATCAGCCCCAGCATTTT. It yields the protein CATSNLGQEPGNQPQHF.

This chain links TRBV24-1 with TRBJ2-4, with a possible D match to TRBD1 (6 bases). Trimming took off 2 bases at V and 7 bases at J, with 17 bases between the two ends. This CDR3 spans 16 amino acids. Germline-derived CDR1 and CDR2 are KGHDR and SFDVKD. This CDR3 is CATSDSGQIHKNIQYF. In DNA, the CDR3 is TGTGCCACCAGTGATTCAGGACAGATTCATAAGAACATTCAGTACTTC.

The chain carries TRBV25-1 and TRBJ2-7, with D possibly TRBD2 on 6 matching bases. The J call is doubtful: the DNA matches TRBJ2-5 better. CDR1 and CDR2 (germline): MGHDK, SYGVNS. The length of the CDR3 is 16 residues. The CDR3 region has the DNA TGTGCCAGCAGTGATTTGGAGGGGATACTACAAGAGACCCAGTACTTC. It yields the protein CASSDLEGILQETQYF.

The J gene is TRBJ1-2, the V gene TRBV3-1; D not certain. The CDR3 runs 14 residues. Germline V lookup: CDR1 LGHDT, CDR2 YNNKEL (reference sequence). V dropped 0 bases and J dropped 7 bases, with 12 bases sitting between them. CDR3 in amino acids: CASSQEAYLGGYTF. DNA of the CDR3: TGTGCCAGCAGCCAAGAGGCCTACCTGGGTGGCTACACCTTC. Together with reference TRBV3-1 and TRBJ1-2, the CDR3 gives the full variable domain: DTAVSQTPKYLVTQMGNDKSIKCEQNLGHDTMYWYKQDSKKFLKIMFSYNNKELIINETVPNRFSPKSPDKAHLNLHINSLELGDSAVYFCASSQEAYLGGYTFGSGTRLTVV.

The chain has TRBV4-1 and TRBJ2-3; 7 nucleotides line up with TRBD1. Germline lookup yields CDR1 MGHRA and CDR2 YSYEKL. There are 17 residues in the CDR3. With V trimmed by 4 bases and J by 4 bases, 14 bases remained unmatched. CDR3 in amino acids: CASSPRWAGGGADTQYF. CDR3 coding DNA: TGCGCCAGCAGCCCACGGTGGGCAGGGGGTGGAGCAGATACGCAGTATTTT.